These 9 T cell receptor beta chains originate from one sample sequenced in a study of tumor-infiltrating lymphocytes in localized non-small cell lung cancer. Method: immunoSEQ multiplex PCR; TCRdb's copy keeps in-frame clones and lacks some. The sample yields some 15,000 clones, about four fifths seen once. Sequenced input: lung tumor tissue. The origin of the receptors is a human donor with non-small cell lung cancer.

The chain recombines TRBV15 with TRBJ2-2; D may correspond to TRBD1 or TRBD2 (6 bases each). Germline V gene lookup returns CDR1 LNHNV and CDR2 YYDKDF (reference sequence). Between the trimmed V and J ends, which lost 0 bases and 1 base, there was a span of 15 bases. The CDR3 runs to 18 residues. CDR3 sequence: CATSRDFRGRWNTGELFF. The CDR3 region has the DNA TGTGCCACCAGCAGAGATTTTCGGGGGCGTTGGAACACCGGGGAGCTGTTTTTT.

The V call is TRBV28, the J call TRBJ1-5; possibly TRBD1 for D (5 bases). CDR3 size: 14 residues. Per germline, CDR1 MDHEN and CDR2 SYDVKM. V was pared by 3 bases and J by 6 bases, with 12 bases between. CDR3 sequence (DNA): TGTGCCAGCAGTTTCGGAGGGGCGGCTCAGCCCCAGCATTTT. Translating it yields CASSFGGAAQPQHF. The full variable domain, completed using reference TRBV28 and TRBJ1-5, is DVKVTQSSRYLVKRTGEKVFLECVQDMDHENMFWYRQDPGLGLRLIYFSYDVKMKEKGDIPEGYSVSREKKERFSLILESASTNQTSMYLCASSFGGAAQPQHFGDGTRLSIL.

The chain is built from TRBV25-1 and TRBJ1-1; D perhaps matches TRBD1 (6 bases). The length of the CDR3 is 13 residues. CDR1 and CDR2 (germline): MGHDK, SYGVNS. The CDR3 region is CATGGAGNTEAFF. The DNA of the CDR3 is TGTGCTACCGGGGGCGCGGGGAACACTGAAGCTTTCTTT.

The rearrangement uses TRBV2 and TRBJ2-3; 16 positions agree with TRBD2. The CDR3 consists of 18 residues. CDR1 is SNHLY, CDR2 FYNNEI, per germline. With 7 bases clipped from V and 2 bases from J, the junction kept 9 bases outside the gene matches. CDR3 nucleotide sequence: TGTGCCAGCATCAGGGCCGGGACTAGCGGGAGGGCCACAGATACGCAGTATTTT. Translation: CASIRAGTSGRATDTQYF.

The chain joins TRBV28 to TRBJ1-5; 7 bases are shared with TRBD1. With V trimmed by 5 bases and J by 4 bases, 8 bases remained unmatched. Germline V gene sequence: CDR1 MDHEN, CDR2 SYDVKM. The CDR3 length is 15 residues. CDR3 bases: TGTGCCAGCAGTCCCCCGGGACAGCCTAATCAGCCCCAGCATTTT. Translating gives CASSPPGQPNQPQHF. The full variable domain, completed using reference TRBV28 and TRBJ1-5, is DVKVTQSSRYLVKRTGEKVFLECVQDMDHENMFWYRQDPGLGLRLIYFSYDVKMKEKGDIPEGYSVSREKKERFSLILESASTNQTSMYLCASSPPGQPNQPQHFGDGTRLSIL.

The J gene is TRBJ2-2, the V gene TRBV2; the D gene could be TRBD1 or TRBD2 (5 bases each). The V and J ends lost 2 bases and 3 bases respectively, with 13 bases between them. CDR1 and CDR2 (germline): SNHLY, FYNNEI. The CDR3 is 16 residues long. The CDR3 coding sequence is TGTGCCAGCAGTGAACCGTGGGGGACGCACACCGGGGAGCTGTTTTTT. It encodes CASSEPWGTHTGELFF.

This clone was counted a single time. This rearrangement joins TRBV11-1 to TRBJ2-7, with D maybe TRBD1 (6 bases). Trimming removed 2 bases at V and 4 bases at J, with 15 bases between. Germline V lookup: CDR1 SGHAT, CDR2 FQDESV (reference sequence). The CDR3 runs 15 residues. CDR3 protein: CASSLFPGAFYEQYF. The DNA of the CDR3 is TGTGCCAGCAGCTTATTTCCAGGGGCCTTTTACGAGCAGTACTTC.

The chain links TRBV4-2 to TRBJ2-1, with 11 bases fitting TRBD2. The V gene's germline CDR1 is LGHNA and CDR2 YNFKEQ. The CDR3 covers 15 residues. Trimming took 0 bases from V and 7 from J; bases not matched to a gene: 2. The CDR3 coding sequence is TGTGCCAGCAGCCAAGAACTAGCGGGGGCGAATGAGCAGTTCTTC. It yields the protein CASSQELAGANEQFF.

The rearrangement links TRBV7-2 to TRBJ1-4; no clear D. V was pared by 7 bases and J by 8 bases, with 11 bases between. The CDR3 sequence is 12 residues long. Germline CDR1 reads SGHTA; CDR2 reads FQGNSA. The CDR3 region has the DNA TGTGCCAGCATTGGCCATGGAGAAAAACTGTTTTTT. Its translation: CASIGHGEKLFF.